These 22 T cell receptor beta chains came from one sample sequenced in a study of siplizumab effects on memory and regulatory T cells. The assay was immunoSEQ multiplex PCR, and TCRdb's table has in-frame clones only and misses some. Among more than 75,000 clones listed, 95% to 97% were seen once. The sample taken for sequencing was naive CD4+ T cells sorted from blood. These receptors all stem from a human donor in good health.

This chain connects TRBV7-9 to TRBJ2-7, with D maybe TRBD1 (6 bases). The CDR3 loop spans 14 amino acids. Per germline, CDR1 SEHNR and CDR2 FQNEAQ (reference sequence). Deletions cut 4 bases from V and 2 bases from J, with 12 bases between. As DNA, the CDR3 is TGTGCCAGCAGCTCCCGGGACACCCCCTACGAGCAGTACTTC. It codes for CASSSRDTPYEQYF.

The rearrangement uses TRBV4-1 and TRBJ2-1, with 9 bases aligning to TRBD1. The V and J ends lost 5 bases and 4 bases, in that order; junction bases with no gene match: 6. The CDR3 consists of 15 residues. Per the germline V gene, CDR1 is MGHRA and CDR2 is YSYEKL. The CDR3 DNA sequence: TGCGCCAGCAGCTCGGGGGGACAGGGATACAATGAGCAGTTCTTC. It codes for CASSSGGQGYNEQFF.

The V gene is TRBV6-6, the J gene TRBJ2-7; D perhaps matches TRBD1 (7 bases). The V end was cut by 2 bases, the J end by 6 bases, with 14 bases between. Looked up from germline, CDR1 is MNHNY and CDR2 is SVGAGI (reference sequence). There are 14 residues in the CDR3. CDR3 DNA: TGTGCCAGCAGTTACCTGGCAGGGGGGTCCGAGCAGTACTTC. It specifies CASSYLAGGSEQYF.

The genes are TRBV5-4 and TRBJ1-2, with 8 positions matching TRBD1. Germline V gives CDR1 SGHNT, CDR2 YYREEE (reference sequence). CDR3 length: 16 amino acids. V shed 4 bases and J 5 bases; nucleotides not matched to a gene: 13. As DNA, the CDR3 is TGTGCCAGCAGCCAGGGGACAGGCCCCGGGGGGTATGGCTACACCTTC. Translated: CASSQGTGPGGYGYTF.

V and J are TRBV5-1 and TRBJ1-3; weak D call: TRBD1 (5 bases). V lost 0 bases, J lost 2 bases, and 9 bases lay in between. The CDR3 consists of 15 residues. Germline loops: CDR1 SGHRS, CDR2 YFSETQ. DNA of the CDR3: TGCGCCAGCAGCTTGGACGGGACTCCTGGAAACACCATATATTTT. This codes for CASSLDGTPGNTIYF.

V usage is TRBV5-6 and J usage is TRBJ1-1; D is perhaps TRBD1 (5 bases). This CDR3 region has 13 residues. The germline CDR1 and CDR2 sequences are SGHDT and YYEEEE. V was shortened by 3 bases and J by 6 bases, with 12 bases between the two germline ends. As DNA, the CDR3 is TGTGCCAGCAGCTCCCCAGGGAGCCCTGAAGCTTTCTTT. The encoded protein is CASSSPGSPEAFF.

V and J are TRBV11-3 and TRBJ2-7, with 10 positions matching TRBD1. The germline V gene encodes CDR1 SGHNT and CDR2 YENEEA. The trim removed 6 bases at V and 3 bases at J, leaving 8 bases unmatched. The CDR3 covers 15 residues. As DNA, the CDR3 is TGTGCCAGCAGTCGGACCGGGACAGGGGTCTACGAGCAGTACTTC. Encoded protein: CASSRTGTGVYEQYF.

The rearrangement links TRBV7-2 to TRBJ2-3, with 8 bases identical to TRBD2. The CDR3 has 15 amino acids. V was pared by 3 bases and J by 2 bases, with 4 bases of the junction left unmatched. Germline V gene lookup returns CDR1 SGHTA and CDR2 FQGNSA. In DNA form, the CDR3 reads TGTGCCAGCAGCTTTATTAGCGGGACCACAGATACGCAGTATTTT. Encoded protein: CASSFISGTTDTQYF.

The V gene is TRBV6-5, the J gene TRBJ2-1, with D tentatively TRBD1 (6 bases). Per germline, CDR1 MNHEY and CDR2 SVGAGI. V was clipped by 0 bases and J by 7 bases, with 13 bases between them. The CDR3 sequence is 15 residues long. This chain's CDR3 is CASSYSTGFGNEQFF. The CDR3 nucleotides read TGTGCCAGCAGTTACTCGACAGGCTTTGGGAATGAGCAGTTCTTC.

The CDR3 sequence is CASSLSRVTYEQYF. CDR3 DNA: TGTGCCAGCAGCTTGTCCCGGGTTACCTACGAGCAGTACTTC. This rearrangement joins TRBV7-2 to TRBJ2-7; D unclear. Trimming removed 3 bases at V and 2 bases at J, with 11 bases between. CDR1 is SGHTA, CDR2 FQGNSA, per germline. CDR3 size: 14 residues.

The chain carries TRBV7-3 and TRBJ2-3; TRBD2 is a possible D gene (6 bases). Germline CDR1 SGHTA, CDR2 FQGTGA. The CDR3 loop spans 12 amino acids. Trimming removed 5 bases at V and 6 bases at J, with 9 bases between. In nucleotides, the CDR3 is TGTGCCAGCAGCCGCCGGGGGGATACGCAGTATTTT. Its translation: CASSRRGDTQYF.

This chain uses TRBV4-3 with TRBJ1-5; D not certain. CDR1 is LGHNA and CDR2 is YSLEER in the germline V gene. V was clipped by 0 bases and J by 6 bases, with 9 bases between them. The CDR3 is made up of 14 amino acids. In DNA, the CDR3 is TGCGCCAGCAGCCAAGAGGCTCCGGGTCAGCCCCAGCATTTT. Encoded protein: CASSQEAPGQPQHF.

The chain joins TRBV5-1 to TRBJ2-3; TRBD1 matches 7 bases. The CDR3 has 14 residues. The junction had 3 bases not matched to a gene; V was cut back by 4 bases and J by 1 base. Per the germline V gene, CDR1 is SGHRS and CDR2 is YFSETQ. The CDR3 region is CASSIGQGTDTQYF. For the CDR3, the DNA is TGCGCCAGCAGCATCGGACAGGGCACAGATACGCAGTATTTT.

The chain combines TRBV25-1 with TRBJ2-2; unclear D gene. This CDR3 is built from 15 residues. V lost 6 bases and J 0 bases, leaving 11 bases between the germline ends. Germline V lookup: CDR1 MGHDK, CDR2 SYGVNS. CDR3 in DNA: TGTGCCAGCAGCCATCCCGCTACGAACACCGGGGAGCTGTTTTTT. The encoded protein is CASSHPATNTGELFF.

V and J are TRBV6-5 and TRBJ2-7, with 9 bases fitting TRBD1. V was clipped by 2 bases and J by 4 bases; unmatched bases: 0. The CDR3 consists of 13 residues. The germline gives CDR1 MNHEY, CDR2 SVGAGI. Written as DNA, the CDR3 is TGTGCCAGCAGTTACGGGACAGGGTACGAGCAGTACTTC. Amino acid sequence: CASSYGTGYEQYF.

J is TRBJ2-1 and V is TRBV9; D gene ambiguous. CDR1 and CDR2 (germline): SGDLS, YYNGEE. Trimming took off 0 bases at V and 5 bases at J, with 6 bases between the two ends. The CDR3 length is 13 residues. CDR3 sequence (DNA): TGTGCCAGCAGCGTAGCCGAGGACAATGAGCAGTTCTTC. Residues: CASSVAEDNEQFF.

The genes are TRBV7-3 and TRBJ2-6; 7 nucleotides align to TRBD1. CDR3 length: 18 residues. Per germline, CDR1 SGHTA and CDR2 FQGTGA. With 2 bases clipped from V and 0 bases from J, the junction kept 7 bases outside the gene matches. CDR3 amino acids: CASSLVPGQSSGANVLTF. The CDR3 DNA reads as TGTGCCAGCAGCTTAGTCCCGGGACAGAGCTCTGGGGCCAACGTCCTGACTTTC.

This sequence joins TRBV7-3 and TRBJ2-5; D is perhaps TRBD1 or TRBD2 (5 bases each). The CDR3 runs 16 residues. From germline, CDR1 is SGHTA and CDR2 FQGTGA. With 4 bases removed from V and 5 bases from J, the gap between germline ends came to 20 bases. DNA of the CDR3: TGTGCCAGCAGCTCCAACGGAAAGACCTGGGGGGAGACCCAGTACTTC. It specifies CASSSNGKTWGETQYF.

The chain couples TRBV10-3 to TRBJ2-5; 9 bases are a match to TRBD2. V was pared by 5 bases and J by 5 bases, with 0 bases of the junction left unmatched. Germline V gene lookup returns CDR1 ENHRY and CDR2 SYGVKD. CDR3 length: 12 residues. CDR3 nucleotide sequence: TGTGCCATCAGTAGCGGGGGGGAGACCCAGTACTTC. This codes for CAISSGGETQYF.

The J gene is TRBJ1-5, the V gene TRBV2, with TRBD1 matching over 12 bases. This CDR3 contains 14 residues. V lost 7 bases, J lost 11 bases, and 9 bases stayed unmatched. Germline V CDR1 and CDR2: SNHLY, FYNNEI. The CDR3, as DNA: TGTGCCAGCACCGAGGGGACAGGGGGCGCATCCCAGCATTTT. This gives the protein CASTEGTGGASQHF.

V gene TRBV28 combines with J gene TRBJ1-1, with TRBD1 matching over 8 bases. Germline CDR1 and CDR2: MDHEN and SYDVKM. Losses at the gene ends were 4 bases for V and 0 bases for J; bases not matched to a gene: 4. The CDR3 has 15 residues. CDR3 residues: CASSSGQGLNTEAFF. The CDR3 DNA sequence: TGTGCCAGCAGTTCCGGACAGGGTTTGAACACTGAAGCTTTCTTT.

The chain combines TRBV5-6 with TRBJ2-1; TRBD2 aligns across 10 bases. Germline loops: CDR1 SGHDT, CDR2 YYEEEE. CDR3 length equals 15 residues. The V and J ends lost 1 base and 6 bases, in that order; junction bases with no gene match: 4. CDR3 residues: CASSLTSGDLNEQFF. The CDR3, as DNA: TGTGCCAGCAGCTTGACTAGCGGGGACCTCAATGAGCAGTTCTTC. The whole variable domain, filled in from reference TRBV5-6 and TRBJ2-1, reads DAGVTQSPTHLIKTRGQQVTLRCSPKSGHDTVSWYQQALGQGPQFIFQYYEEEERQRGNFPDRFSGHQFPNYSSELNVNALLLGDSALYLCASSLTSGDLNEQFFGPGTRLTVL.